This T cell receptor (beta chain) was obtained from a study of shared clonotypes between healthy human individuals (TCRdb year 2020). As for the study more broadly: Three men and a couple of women, aged 18 to 49 years, made up the cohort. Per donor, three plates each were used for CD4 naive and CD4 memory, two for CD8 naive, and one for CD8 memory. To estimate repertoire size and how much clonotype sharing occurs between individuals, the study deeply sequenced the blood TCR repertoires of about five healthy adults. To increase sequencing depth and limit assay-specific biases, different laboratories used diverse techniques to prepare libraries and sequence TCR repertoires. Per donor, leukapheresis produced somewhere between about 0.94 and 9.5 billion PBMCs. The full study reports these points: Because the study included a small number of donors, the genetic and exposure-history diversity represented was limited. Sampling was restricted to blood, and TCR repertoires in tissue are likely to differ from TCR repertoires in blood. Across a few donors, approximately 5% of naive CD4, 3.5% of naive CD8, about 2.3% of memory CD4, and 0.4% to 0.45% of memory CD8 clonotypes were shared. Naive subsets generally had larger estimated clonotype richness than memory subsets. Compared with non-shared clonotypes, the clonotypes found in all four sorted-subset donors had higher generation probabilities. Incomplete sequencing was indicated by rarefaction of sorted-subset datasets, despite the large sequencing depth. Pairwise subsampling led to the expectation that sequencing depth would affect the degree of clonotype sharing among donors.

The cysteine opens and the phenylalanine closes a CDR3 of 17 amino acids. Only CDR3 DNA is held: 51 bases, read in frame from base 1. TCR CDR3 regions were amplified from genomic DNA by multiplex PCR using the deep immunoSEQ assay. Extracted genomic DNA from each cell subset was spread evenly across all wells of several immunoSEQ 96-well plates, with each plate serving as a replicate. For sorted subsets, around 200 ng genomic DNA, equal to 30,000 or so T cell genomes, was loaded into each replicate PCR. The purified libraries were quantified using a Qubit 3.0 fluorometer, sized with a Bioanalyzer 2100, and then quantified again using the KAPA Library Quantification kit. A separate single-read 150-cycle Illumina NextSeq 550 flow cell was used to sequence each immunoSEQ 96-well plate. In the source study's methods: Because the immunoSEQ output held only junctional sequences and lacked quality scores, the filtering could not match the filtering applied to full-length reads. To assign V/J genes and CDR3, sequences were annotated using PyIR, a Python wrapper for IgBLAST v1.9, with IMGT germline references. Reads were filtered out if the reads had weak V/J assignments (E-value above 1e-6), no CDR3, stop codons, out-of-frame junctions, or ambiguous translated residues. V3J clonotypes were defined by identical inferred V gene, J gene, and CDR3 amino acid sequence. To compute the percentage overlap between repertoires, the number of shared unique clonotypes was divided by the size of the smaller repertoire. Richness of each repertoire was evaluated using RTK rarefaction, the Chao1 estimator, and Recon v2.1 estimates of unobserved clonotypes. For all TCRbeta clonotypes obtained by the gDNA method from four donors, generation probabilities were computed with OLGA. Sourced from immuneACCESS, this table was stored by TCRdb with only in-frame sequences that have V and J called. A share of the clones is absent; for the studies checked, an unresolved V gene accounts for under half, and the remainder has no known explanation. V, J and clone size are those of that table, while D and trimming were read from the DNA. The sample data list under 2,500,000 clones, and about 94% of these were observed just once. The top ten hold 0.1% to 0.15% of the sample.

Note on this clone: Its antigen is not yet known. No much larger clone is present one base from it, and per-base qualities are unavailable.

The donors were healthy, HIV-negative adults who had no recently reported acute infections or vaccinations. Only Caucasian adults living in Nashville, Tennessee, USA were represented among the donors. CD4+ T cells were enriched through magnetic negative selection, after which naive cells were positively selected on CD45RA and the remaining negative fraction served as the memory subset. Blood was collected by leukapheresis, and PBMCs were isolated by Ficoll-Histopaque density gradient centrifugation and then cryopreserved in liquid nitrogen vapor phase. Purity and quantity of every magnetically sorted T cell population were checked by analytical flow cytometry. Each sorted fraction had its genomic DNA isolated and then quantified by UV absorbance on a Nanodrop 2000c.

The TCR was taken from a man between 18 and 35 years old in good health. The rearrangement combines TRBV21-1 with TRBJ1-3; the table's D call, TRBD1, was not checked against the DNA. TRBV21-1 is described as a pseudogene. The specimen sequenced was naive CD4+ T cells sorted from blood. The cell subset or site label, as the study defines it: CD45RA+ positively selected. Read as DNA, the sequence is TGTGCCAGCAGCCCCCGTGCCCTAGACAGGCCCGGAAACACCATATATTTT. This encodes CASSPRALDRPGNTIYF.